The 15 T cell receptor beta chains below come from one sample, sequenced in a study of cytomegalovirus exposure and HLA in healthy donors (TCRdb year 2017). Libraries were made using the immunoSEQ multiplex PCR assay. A mixture of 60 forward primers for TCR Vbeta segments and 13 reverse primers for TCR Jbeta segments was used in the multiplex PCR. Here the immuneACCESS table is served through TCRdb, limited to in-frame sequences with V and J called. Missing clones are a known gap in these copies; in checked studies unresolved V genes cover under half, and the rest lacks a known reason. The sample table contains approximately 100,000 clones; only one count was recorded for around three quarters of them. 7.7% of the sample comes from the top ten. Sequencing input: PBMCs. These TCRs come from a woman in her 50s in good health and CMV-seropositive.

The chain has TRBV7-9 and TRBJ1-2; 7 bases match TRBD1. V lost 5 bases, J lost 6 bases, and 3 bases stayed unmatched. In germline, CDR1 is SEHNR, CDR2 FQNEAQ (reference sequence). The CDR3 loop spans 12 amino acids. CDR3 bases: TGTGCCAGCAGCAATACAGGGGATGGCTACACCTTC. Translated, it gives CASSNTGDGYTF.

The chain is built from TRBV18 and TRBJ2-7, with 8 bases that match TRBD1. V was clipped by 3 bases and J by 3 bases; unmatched bases: 7. The CDR3 runs to 15 residues. Germline lookup yields CDR1 KGHSH and CDR2 LQKENI. Here the CDR3 DNA reads TGTGCCAGCTCACCCCGACAGGGGATCGGCTACGAGCAGTACTTC. Translation gives CASSPRQGIGYEQYF.

The CDR3 DNA follows: TGTGCCAGCAGCTTAGGGTCGGCTAGCGGGACGCCAGATACGCAGTATTTT. Its protein product is CASSLGSASGTPDTQYF. The V and J genes are TRBV13 and TRBJ2-3, with TRBD2 matching 9 bases. This CDR3 is built from 17 residues. CDR1 is PRHDT and CDR2 is FYEKMQ in the germline V gene (reference sequence). V was clipped by 0 bases and J by 4 bases; unmatched bases: 8.

This clone was detected only a few times. J is TRBJ2-3 and V is TRBV18; possibly TRBD1 for D (6 bases). V lost 4 bases and J lost 1, with 12 bases in between. This CDR3 is 15 amino acids long. The V gene's germline CDR1 is KGHSH and CDR2 LQKENI. The CDR3 loop reads CASSLEDSGTDTQYF. CDR3 sequence (DNA): TGTGCCAGCTCACTCGAGGACAGCGGCACAGATACGCAGTATTTT.

This clone was recorded only once. The J gene is TRBJ1-6, the V gene TRBV9; 10 nucleotides line up with TRBD1. The trim removed 4 bases at V and 7 bases at J, leaving 2 bases unmatched. This CDR3 is 14 amino acids long. CDR1 is SGDLS, CDR2 YYNGEE, per germline. The CDR3 region has the DNA TGTGCCAGCAGCTCGGGACAGGGGAATTCACCCCTCCACTTT. This translates into CASSSGQGNSPLHF.

This rearrangement joins TRBV4-3 to TRBJ1-2; D remains unclear. Germline V gene data show CDR1 as LGHNA and CDR2 as YSLEER. Trimming left V 4 bases short and J 5 bases short, with 14 bases between. The CDR3 runs to 14 residues. The chain's CDR3 is CASSPTEGPYGYTF. The CDR3 bases are TGCGCCAGCAGCCCGACCGAGGGCCCGTATGGCTACACCTTC.

The chain combines TRBV23-1 with TRBJ1-5; perhaps TRBD1 as D (5 bases). TRBV23-1 is given ORF status, its function remaining uncertain. This CDR3 comprises 15 residues. V was trimmed by 9 bases and J by 0 bases, leaving 15 bases between them. CDR3 nucleotide sequence: TGCGCCAGGCGGCAGGGAGGGTGTAGCAATCAGCCCCAGCATTTT. Translating it yields CARRQGGCSNQPQHF.

This chain uses TRBV7-9 with TRBJ1-1; D is undetermined. Trimming stripped 5 bases from V and 3 bases from J, with 4 bases between. The CDR3 contains 11 residues. Per the germline V gene, CDR1 is SEHNR and CDR2 is FQNEAQ (reference sequence). Here the CDR3 DNA reads TGTGCCAGCAGCCGGGACACTGAAGCTTTCTTT. This encodes CASSRDTEAFF.

The genes are TRBV6-6 and TRBJ2-1; D is unclear. Germline loops: CDR1 MNHNY, CDR2 SVGAGI (reference sequence). V was shortened by 6 bases and J by 7 bases, with 10 bases between the two germline ends. There are 12 residues in the CDR3. The CDR3 protein is CASRRAENEQFF. The CDR3 nucleotides read TGTGCCAGCAGACGCGCGGAAAATGAGCAGTTCTTC.

The chain carries TRBV11-2 and TRBJ2-3; the D is unclear. V lost 5 bases, J lost 3 bases, and 9 bases lay in between. Germline CDR1 is SGHAT and CDR2 is FQNNGV. The CDR3 sequence is 13 residues long. CDR3 in amino acids: CASSPGATDTQYF. CDR3 in DNA: TGTGCCAGCAGCCCCGGAGCGACAGATACGCAGTATTTT.

Only a few counts were recorded for this clone. The chain has TRBV9 and TRBJ1-5, with TRBD1 matching 7 bases. This CDR3 region has 14 residues. From germline, CDR1 is SGDLS and CDR2 YYNGEE. Losses at the gene ends were 0 bases for V and 7 bases for J; bases not matched to a gene: 4. The CDR3, as DNA: TGTGCCAGCAGCGTAGCAGGGGGTGGGCAGCCCCAGCATTTT. It is translated as CASSVAGGGQPQHF.

The gene calls are TRBV5-4 and TRBJ1-2, with TRBD1 identical over 9 bases. V shed 3 bases and J 6 bases; nucleotides not matched to a gene: 3. This CDR3 is built from 13 residues. Germline-derived CDR1 and CDR2 are SGHNT and YYREEE (reference sequence). The CDR3 DNA reads TGTGCCAGCAGCTGGGACAGGGTGGATGGCTACACCTTC. Translating gives CASSWDRVDGYTF.

The DNA for the CDR3 is TGCGCCAGCAGCCAAGTCGGCCGAACAGGGCCCTACAATGAGCAGTTCTTC. Amino acid sequence: CASSQVGRTGPYNEQFF. The rearrangement joins TRBV4-1 to TRBJ2-1, with D possibly being TRBD1 (6 bases). The CDR3 runs 17 residues. Trimming shortened V by 1 base and J by 2 bases, and 15 bases separated the two germline ends. Germline assignment: CDR1 MGHRA and CDR2 YSYEKL.

This chain connects TRBV5-4 to TRBJ2-7; 9 bases are a match to TRBD1. V lost 0 bases and J lost 0; bases outside the gene matches: 1. The CDR3 has 15 amino acids. Germline lookup yields CDR1 SGHNT and CDR2 YYREEE (reference sequence). CDR3 nucleotides: TGTGCCAGCAGCTTGGCGACAGGGGGCTCCTACGAGCAGTACTTC. This sequence encodes CASSLATGGSYEQYF.

In regard to this clone: One junction end does not reproduce the germline sequence, and a read error may be involved. The chain uses TRBV7-9 and TRBJ1-1, with TRBD1 matching over 9 bases. The CDR3 is 19 amino acids. CDR1 is SEHNR, CDR2 FQNEAQ, per germline (reference sequence). The CDR3 coding sequence is TGTTCCAGCAGCTTAGGGGGGGGTGTACAGGGGGCGAGGAACACTGAAGCTTTCTTT. Encoded protein: CSSSLGGGVQGARNTEAFF.